One and the same sample provided the 6 T cell receptor beta chains below, sequenced in a study of blood T cell repertoires in COVID-19. Assay used: immunoSEQ multiplex PCR; TCRdb lists only in-frame clones, some missing. The sample shows almost 95,000 clones, around 88% of them seen only once. Input material: peripheral blood. The receptors were sampled from an older woman with COVID-19, enrolled during active disease.

The chain recombines TRBV29-1 with TRBJ1-1, with 8 bases matching TRBD1. Germline V gene lookup returns CDR1 SQVTM and CDR2 ANQGSEA. Trimming removed 3 bases from V and 10 bases from J; junction bases left unmatched: 10. This CDR3 comprises 13 residues. The CDR3 reads CSVEELEQGGAFF. In DNA form, the CDR3 reads TGCAGCGTTGAGGAGTTGGAACAGGGGGGAGCTTTCTTT.

This clone occurred a few times. The chain employs TRBV18 and TRBJ1-2; 9 bases are a match to TRBD1. The CDR3 sequence is 16 residues long. Per the germline V gene, CDR1 is KGHSH and CDR2 is LQKENI. The V gene end was trimmed by 0 bases and the J gene end by 4 bases; junction bases not matched to a gene: 6. The CDR3 sequence: CASSPPPGTGFYGYTF. The CDR3 DNA is TGTGCCAGCTCACCACCTCCCGGGACAGGGTTCTATGGCTACACCTTC.

The V call is TRBV19, the J call TRBJ1-2, with no clear D. The CDR3 contains 13 residues. Trimming took off 6 bases at V and 8 bases at J, with 16 bases between the two ends. Germline lookup yields CDR1 LNHDA and CDR2 SQIVND (reference sequence). The CDR3 here is CASSPGIPGGYTF. CDR3 bases: TGTGCCAGTAGCCCCGGGATCCCGGGGGGCTACACCTTC.

This rearrangement joins TRBV5-1 to TRBJ2-2; possible D gene TRBD2, 6 bases. The CDR3 is 17 amino acids. Trimming cost V 0 bases and J 0 bases, with 12 bases left between them. Germline-derived CDR1 and CDR2 are SGHRS and YFSETQ. Here the CDR3 DNA reads TGCGCCAGCAGCTTGGAACCGGGACTCACGAACACCGGGGAGCTGTTTTTT. It encodes CASSLEPGLTNTGELFF.

V usage is TRBV11-2 and J usage is TRBJ2-5, with D hard to call. CDR1 and CDR2 from the germline V gene are SGHAT and FQNNGV. The CDR3 consists of 13 residues. V lost 0 bases, J lost 3 bases, and 5 bases lay in between. CDR3 loop: CASSLDTEETQYF. CDR3 bases: TGTGCCAGCAGCTTAGACACTGAAGAGACCCAGTACTTC.

The gene calls are TRBV7-2 and TRBJ1-2, with D maybe TRBD1 (5 bases). The germline V and J ends were trimmed by 4 bases and 4 bases, with 16 bases remaining between them. Germline lookup yields CDR1 SGHTA and CDR2 FQGNSA. This CDR3 is 15 amino acids long. The CDR3 spells CASSSLDSYTYGYTF. In DNA form, the CDR3 reads TGTGCCAGCAGCTCGTTAGACAGTTATACCTATGGCTACACCTTC. The variable domain in full, with the rest retrieved from reference TRBV7-2 and TRBJ1-2, is GAGVSQSPSNKVTEKGKDVELRCDPISGHTALYWYRQSLGQGLEFLIYFQGNSAPDKSGLPSDRFSAERTGGSVSTLTIQRTQQEDSAVYLCASSSLDSYTYGYTFGSGTRLTVV.